Below are 25 T cell receptor beta chains sequenced from a single sample in a study of blood T cell repertoires in COVID-19. TCRdb's table, derived via immunoSEQ multiplex PCR, lists solely in-frame clones and lacks some. The sample lists around 150,000 clones, more than 75% seen once, with roughly a sixth in the top ten. Sequencing input: peripheral blood. The receptors here all came from a man aged 60-69 years with active or convalescent COVID-19.

The chain couples TRBV7-2 to TRBJ2-3; D possibly corresponds to TRBD2 (6 bases). The CDR3 has 17 residues. Germline CDR1 is SGHTA and CDR2 is FQGNSA. V lost 1 base and J lost 2, with 16 bases in between. Here the CDR3 reads CASSLGSGVEFTDTQYF. CDR3 nucleotides: TGTGCCAGCAGCTTAGGTAGCGGAGTGGAATTCACAGATACGCAGTATTTT.

V usage is TRBV5-8 and J usage is TRBJ1-1; unclear D gene. Germline V gene sequence: CDR1 SGHTS, CDR2 YDEGEE. Trimming removed 0 bases at V and 1 base at J, with 10 bases between. There are 15 residues in the CDR3. Here the CDR3 DNA reads TGTGCCAGCAGCTTGGGTTTTGGAGCGAACACTGAAGCTTTCTTT. Residues: CASSLGFGANTEAFF.

This clone was counted once. The chain links TRBV19 to TRBJ2-2; 7 bases match TRBD1. V lost 4 bases, J lost 7 bases, and 3 bases stayed unmatched. There are 13 residues in the CDR3. Germline loops: CDR1 LNHDA, CDR2 SQIVND (reference sequence). The CDR3 sequence: CASSSTGVGELFF. In nucleotides, the CDR3 is TGTGCCAGTAGTAGTACAGGGGTCGGGGAGCTGTTTTTT.

The V and J genes are TRBV24-1 and TRBJ2-1, with D maybe TRBD1 (6 bases). Per germline, CDR1 KGHDR and CDR2 SFDVKD. Trimming took off 4 bases at V and 8 bases at J, with 14 bases between the two ends. The CDR3 length is 14 residues. The DNA of the CDR3 is TGTGCCACCAGTGACCCGCAACAGGGCTATGAGCAGTTCTTC. This sequence encodes CATSDPQQGYEQFF.

This clone was counted a single time. The CDR3 reads CASIDAGANYGYTF. The CDR3, as DNA: TGTGCCAGTATTGATGCCGGAGCTAACTATGGCTACACCTTC. The chain combines TRBV19 with TRBJ1-2; D not certain. CDR3 size: 14 residues. Germline V gives CDR1 LNHDA, CDR2 SQIVND (reference sequence). The V end lost 7 bases, the J end lost 0 bases, and 12 bases lay between the germline ends.

CDR3 region: CASGLQRGGTGRNTEAFF. The CDR3 DNA follows: TGTGCTAGTGGTTTGCAAAGGGGGGGAACGGGGCGGAACACTGAAGCTTTCTTT. This rearrangement joins TRBV12-5 to TRBJ1-1, with D perhaps TRBD1 (6 bases). With 2 bases removed from V and 1 base from J, the gap between germline ends came to 20 bases. This CDR3 comprises 18 residues. Germline lookup yields CDR1 LGHNT and CDR2 FRNRAP.

With respect to this clone: Other nucleotide sequences from this sample produce the same CDR3. The rearrangement links TRBV5-1 to TRBJ1-2, with TRBD1 matching over 7 bases. Germline-derived CDR1 and CDR2 are SGHRS and YFSETQ. The CDR3 runs to 14 residues. V lost 0 bases, J lost 5 bases, and 4 bases stayed unmatched. The CDR3 region has the DNA TGCGCCAGCAGCTTGGCCGGGACAGATTATGGCTACACCTTC. The encoded protein is CASSLAGTDYGYTF.

The chain links TRBV7-9 to TRBJ2-2; TRBD1 aligns across 7 bases. Germline V CDR1 and CDR2: SEHNR, FQNEAQ (reference sequence). The V gene end was trimmed by 1 base and the J gene end by 3 bases; junction bases not matched to a gene: 2. The CDR3 is 15 residues long. CDR3 protein: CASSLGQGDTGELFF. In DNA, the CDR3 is TGTGCCAGCAGCTTAGGACAGGGTGACACCGGGGAGCTGTTTTTT. The variable domain in full, completed from reference TRBV7-9 and TRBJ2-2, reads DTGVSQNPRHKITKRGQNVTFRCDPISEHNRLYWYRQTLGQGPEFLTYFQNEAQLEKSRLLSDRFSAERPKGSFSTLEIQRTEQGDSAMYLCASSLGQGDTGELFFGEGSRLTVL.

The chain combines TRBV7-9 with TRBJ1-1; D perhaps matches TRBD1 (6 bases). CDR1 SEHNR and CDR2 FQNEAQ come from the germline V gene (reference sequence). The CDR3 has 14 amino acids. V shed 5 bases and J shed 1 base, with 11 bases lying between them. CDR3 sequence (DNA): TGTGCCAGCAGCCGCGGACAGCCGAACACTGAAGCTTTCTTT. This gives the protein CASSRGQPNTEAFF.

V and J are TRBV4-2 and TRBJ1-2; D call uncertain. In germline, CDR1 is LGHNA, CDR2 YNFKEQ. The germline V and J ends were trimmed by 0 bases and 5 bases, with 4 bases remaining between them. The CDR3 totals 12 residues. CDR3 nucleotides: TGTGCCAGCAGCCAAGAGCAGTATGGCTACACCTTC. Amino acid sequence: CASSQEQYGYTF.

The chain joins TRBV6-2 or TRBV6-3 to TRBJ1-2; no clear D. The ends were cut back, 2 bases at V and 5 bases at J, with 18 bases in the middle. The length of the CDR3 is 16 residues. Per germline, CDR1 MNHEY and CDR2 SVGEGT. The chain's CDR3 is CASSYAGAELPYGYTF. The DNA for the CDR3 is TGTGCCAGCAGTTACGCGGGCGCCGAGTTACCTTATGGCTACACCTTC.

J is TRBJ2-2 and V is TRBV5-1; 7 nucleotides line up with TRBD1. V lost 4 bases, J lost 2 bases, and 8 bases stayed unmatched. The CDR3 contains 16 residues. Looked up from germline, CDR1 is SGHRS and CDR2 is YFSETQ. The CDR3 DNA sequence: TGCGCCAGCAGCCAATTGACAGGGCGTAACACCGGGGAGCTGTTTTTT. Residues: CASSQLTGRNTGELFF.

The chain has TRBV4-1 and TRBJ2-2; possible D gene TRBD2, 6 bases. The CDR3 is made up of 16 amino acids. V shed 0 bases and J shed 0 bases, with 8 bases lying between them. Germline loops: CDR1 MGHRA, CDR2 YSYEKL. The CDR3 sequence: CASSQEGGSNTGELFF. DNA for the CDR3: TGCGCCAGCAGCCAAGAGGGAGGTTCGAACACCGGGGAGCTGTTTTTT.

This rearrangement joins TRBV30 to TRBJ2-7; D possibly corresponds to TRBD1 (6 bases). The germline CDR1 and CDR2 sequences are GTSNPN and SVGIG (reference sequence). The CDR3 runs 13 residues. V dropped 1 base and J dropped 6 bases, with 13 bases sitting between them. CDR3: CAWSEQGVGEQYF. The CDR3, as DNA: TGTGCCTGGAGTGAACAGGGAGTTGGCGAGCAGTACTTC.

The chain couples TRBV27 to TRBJ1-4; 9 bases are shared with TRBD1. The germline CDR1 and CDR2 sequences are MNHEY and SMNVEV (reference sequence). The CDR3 totals 18 residues. The ends lost 4 bases at V and 0 bases at J; junction bases unmatched: 9. The CDR3 DNA is TGTGCCAGCAGTTCCGGGACAGGGTTATTCGCAACTAATGAAAAACTGTTTTTT. Protein product: CASSSGTGLFATNEKLFF.

J is TRBJ1-5 and V is TRBV7-8, with 8 bases aligning to TRBD1. This CDR3 spans 15 amino acids. Germline CDR1 reads SGHVS; CDR2 reads FQNEAQ. The junction had 4 bases not matched to a gene; V was cut back by 5 bases and J by 1 base. In DNA, the CDR3 is TGTGCCAGCAGCACAGGACAGGGCAGCAATCAGCCCCAGCATTTT. Translation gives CASSTGQGSNQPQHF.

The chain employs TRBV5-5 and TRBJ1-1; tentative D call: TRBD1 (6 bases). Germline V gene lookup returns CDR1 SGHKS and CDR2 YYEKEE (reference sequence). Trimming cost V 4 bases and J 2 bases, with 15 bases left between them. This CDR3 is built from 15 residues. The CDR3 sequence: CASSHPTGSNTEAFF. For the CDR3, the DNA is TGTGCCAGCAGCCACCCGACAGGTTCTAACACTGAAGCTTTCTTT.

This chain connects TRBV18 to TRBJ1-2; 8 bases map to TRBD1. Germline CDR1 reads KGHSH; CDR2 reads LQKENI. V trimming: 4 bases; J trimming: 0 bases; junction bases outside the gene matches: 10. The CDR3 is 17 residues long. CDR3 protein: CASSLGQGRGANYGYTF. In nucleotides, the CDR3 is TGTGCCAGCTCACTCGGACAGGGAAGGGGAGCTAACTATGGCTACACCTTC.

This chain uses TRBV7-9 with TRBJ1-3; D is possibly TRBD1 (5 bases). Germline V gene sequence: CDR1 SEHNR, CDR2 FQNEAQ (reference sequence). This CDR3 has 15 residues. V lost 5 bases and J lost 7, with 18 bases in between. The chain's CDR3 is CASSASGDMVNTIYF. Written as DNA, the CDR3 is TGTGCCAGCAGCGCTTCGGGGGATATGGTTAACACCATATATTTT.

The gene calls are TRBV6-2 or TRBV6-3 and TRBJ1-1; 7 nucleotides line up with TRBD1. J gave up 0 bases and V 6 bases, and 7 bases lay outside the gene matches. Germline loops: CDR1 MNHEY, CDR2 SVGEGT. The CDR3 is 15 residues long. This chain's CDR3 is CASSPPDRVNTEAFF. CDR3 in DNA: TGTGCCAGCAGCCCTCCCGACAGGGTGAACACTGAAGCTTTCTTT.

J is TRBJ2-7 and V is TRBV2; D perhaps matches TRBD2 (5 bases). Germline assignment: CDR1 SNHLY and CDR2 FYNNEI. Trimming removed 9 bases from V and 5 bases from J, with 14 bases in between. CDR3 length equals 12 residues. The CDR3 reads CARSTLGNEQYF. CDR3 coding DNA: TGTGCCAGGAGCACACTAGGCAACGAGCAGTACTTC. Full variable domain (remainder filled in from reference TRBV2 and TRBJ2-7): EPEVTQTPSHQVTQMGQEVILRCVPISNHLYFYWYRQILGQKVEFLVSFYNNEISEKSEIFDDQFSVERPDGSNFTLKIRSTKLEDSAMYFCARSTLGNEQYFGPGTRLTVT.

The V and J genes are TRBV15 and TRBJ1-5; D unclear. Germline CDR1 and CDR2: LNHNV and YYDKDF (reference sequence). Trimming stripped 0 bases from V and 0 bases from J, with 6 bases between. The length of the CDR3 is 15 residues. This CDR3 reads CATSRDINSNQPQHF. CDR3 nucleotides: TGTGCCACCAGCAGAGATATTAATAGCAATCAGCCCCAGCATTTT.

The V and J genes are TRBV7-8 and TRBJ2-3, with 8 bases aligning to TRBD2. Germline values: CDR1 SGHVS, CDR2 FQNEAQ. The CDR3 sequence is 18 residues long. The ends lost 2 bases at V and 3 bases at J; junction bases unmatched: 13. CDR3 residues: CASSLTASGSVGTDTQYF. In DNA, the CDR3 is TGTGCCAGCAGCTTAACGGCCAGCGGGAGCGTGGGGACAGATACGCAGTATTTT.

J is TRBJ2-7 and V is TRBV4-2; possible D gene TRBD2, 6 bases. The CDR3 is made up of 14 amino acids. CDR1 is LGHNA and CDR2 is YNFKEQ in the germline V gene. Trimming took off 5 bases at V and 3 bases at J, with 14 bases between the two ends. The chain's CDR3 is CASSNSRRDYEQYF. The DNA for the CDR3 is TGTGCCAGCAGCAATAGCAGGCGGGACTACGAGCAGTACTTC.

This clone was seen only once. The chain employs TRBV2 and TRBJ2-7; a weak D match, TRBD1 (5 bases). Germline CDR1 is SNHLY and CDR2 is FYNNEI. Trimming stripped 8 bases from V and 2 bases from J, with 10 bases between. This CDR3 region has 12 residues. As DNA, the CDR3 is TGTGCCAGCTTTGGACAAGCCTACGAGCAGTACTTC. Amino acid sequence: CASFGQAYEQYF. The whole variable domain, remainder taken from reference TRBV2 and TRBJ2-7, is EPEVTQTPSHQVTQMGQEVILRCVPISNHLYFYWYRQILGQKVEFLVSFYNNEISEKSEIFDDQFSVERPDGSNFTLKIRSTKLEDSAMYFCASFGQAYEQYFGPGTRLTVT.